The 32 T cell receptor beta chains presented below share a single source sample, sequenced in a study of blood T cell repertoires in COVID-19. Assay: immunoSEQ multiplex PCR; the TCRdb copy retains only in-frame clones and omits some. The data hold about 170,000 clones, with more than 75% observed a single time. The sequenced material came from peripheral blood. Receptor source: a man aged 18 to 35 with COVID-19, enrolled during active disease.

This chain links TRBV10-3 with TRBJ1-1; 9 bases align to TRBD1. The V gene end was trimmed by 6 bases and the J gene end by 4 bases; junction bases not matched to a gene: 6. The CDR3 loop spans 14 amino acids. The germline V gene encodes CDR1 ENHRY and CDR2 SYGVKD. CDR3 region: CAISTGGESTEAFF. CDR3 coding DNA: TGTGCCATCAGCACAGGGGGCGAGAGCACTGAAGCTTTCTTT.

This clone was observed a few times. The chain recombines TRBV6-5 with TRBJ2-7, with D possibly TRBD2 on 6 matching bases. Looked up from germline, CDR1 is MNHEY and CDR2 is SVGAGI. The CDR3 spans 15 residues. The V and J ends lost 0 bases and 0 bases respectively, with 9 bases between them. CDR3 coding DNA: TGTGCCAGCAGTTACTCGGGGGGTGCCTCCTACGAGCAGTACTTC. Protein product: CASSYSGGASYEQYF.

This chain links TRBV29-1 with TRBJ2-1; 11 bases align to TRBD2. The germline V gene encodes CDR1 SQVTM and CDR2 ANQGSEA. Unmatched junction bases numbered 12, after V lost 3 bases and J lost 8 bases. This CDR3 comprises 16 residues. In DNA, the CDR3 is TGCAGCGTTGAGCCCCTTAGCGGGAGGGCCGTTGATGAGCAGTTCTTC. It translates to CSVEPLSGRAVDEQFF.

The chain combines TRBV6-2 or TRBV6-3 with TRBJ2-4; D possibly corresponds to TRBD1 (5 bases). Trimming pared 6 bases from V and 6 bases from J, leaving 15 bases between. There are 14 residues in the CDR3. The germline gives CDR1 MNHEY, CDR2 SVGEGT. The CDR3 sequence is CASSLIGARNIQYF. For the CDR3, the DNA is TGTGCCAGCAGCCTCATAGGGGCGAGAAACATTCAGTACTTC.

This clone was picked up one time. This chain links TRBV29-1 with TRBJ1-2; TRBD1 aligns across 10 bases. Germline V gene sequence: CDR1 SQVTM, CDR2 ANQGSEA. The J segment lost 2 bases and the V segment lost 5 bases, leaving 8 bases of the junction unmatched. The CDR3 sequence is 15 residues long. In nucleotides, the CDR3 is TGCAGCGTTCGGGACAGGGGTTATCAAAACTATGGCTACACCTTC. It specifies CSVRDRGYQNYGYTF.

This clone was detected only once. This chain connects TRBV4-2 to TRBJ2-1, with 14 bases lining up with TRBD2. CDR1 LGHNA and CDR2 YNFKEQ come from the germline V gene. Trimming removed 2 bases from V and 8 bases from J; junction bases left unmatched: 5. The CDR3 runs to 16 residues. The CDR3: CASSQKGLAGVDEQFF. The CDR3 region has the DNA TGTGCCAGCAGCCAAAAGGGACTAGCGGGAGTGGATGAGCAGTTCTTC.

The chain joins TRBV9 to TRBJ2-5; TRBD2 matches at 10 bases. The V gene's germline CDR1 is SGDLS and CDR2 YYNGEE. The J segment lost 5 bases and the V segment lost 3 bases, leaving 10 bases of the junction unmatched. The CDR3 extends over 16 amino acids. The CDR3 DNA reads TGTGCCAGCAGCGGGTTCTCTAGCGGGAGAATTGAGACCCAGTACTTC. It translates to CASSGFSSGRIETQYF.

The J gene is TRBJ2-5, the V gene TRBV18, with 7 nucleotides matching TRBD2. The ends lost 6 bases at V and 4 bases at J; junction bases unmatched: 11. Germline V gene data show CDR1 as KGHSH and CDR2 as LQKENI. This CDR3 spans 15 amino acids. CDR3 loop: CASSPRARETETQYF. In nucleotides, the CDR3 is TGTGCCAGCTCTCCCCGGGCGCGGGAGACAGAGACCCAGTACTTC.

As for this clone: The same CDR3 can be traced to other DNA sequences in this sample. This chain connects TRBV9 to TRBJ2-2; D is undetermined. V was pared by 0 bases and J by 6 bases, with 3 bases between. Germline V lookup: CDR1 SGDLS, CDR2 YYNGEE. The CDR3 loop spans 12 amino acids. The CDR3 spells CASSVVSGELFF. The CDR3 DNA sequence: TGTGCCAGCAGCGTAGTATCCGGGGAGCTGTTTTTT.

This chain uses TRBV13 with TRBJ2-7, with D perhaps TRBD2 (6 bases). Trimming cost V 0 bases and J 2 bases, with 8 bases left between them. The CDR3 loop spans 14 amino acids. Germline V gene data show CDR1 as PRHDT and CDR2 as FYEKMQ (reference sequence). CDR3 amino acids: CASSLGGGTYEQYF. The CDR3 region has the DNA TGTGCCAGCAGCTTAGGGGGGGGAACCTACGAGCAGTACTTC. Based on the CDR3 plus reference TRBV13 and TRBJ2-7, the full variable domain is AAGVIQSPRHLIKEKRETATLKCYPIPRHDTVYWYQQGPGQDPQFLISFYEKMQSDKGSIPDRFSAQQFSDYHSELNMSSLELGDSALYFCASSLGGGTYEQYFGPGTRLTVT.

J is TRBJ1-6 and V is TRBV19, with 8 positions matching TRBD1. V shed 5 bases, J shed 9 bases, and the junction held 6 bases outside the gene matches. Germline lookup yields CDR1 LNHDA and CDR2 SQIVND (reference sequence). This CDR3 has 14 residues. This CDR3 reads CASSVTGAVSPLHF. The CDR3 region has the DNA TGTGCCAGTAGTGTGACAGGGGCTGTTTCACCCCTCCACTTT. Filled out from reference TRBV19 and TRBJ1-6, the complete variable domain reads DGGITQSPKYLFRKEGQNVTLSCEQNLNHDAMYWYRQDPGQGLRLIYYSQIVNDFQKGDIAEGYSVSREKKESFPLTVTSAQKNPTAFYLCASSVTGAVSPLHFGNGTRLTVT.

V usage is TRBV11-2 and J usage is TRBJ1-1; a weak D match, TRBD1 (6 bases). Germline V gene lookup returns CDR1 SGHAT and CDR2 FQNNGV. The CDR3 spans 15 residues. V shed 5 bases and J shed 4 bases, with 17 bases lying between them. The CDR3 DNA follows: TGTGCCAGCAGCCCACCCAAGGGGGGGGGCACTGAAGCTTTCTTT. Protein sequence: CASSPPKGGGTEAFF.

The rearrangement uses TRBV19 and TRBJ2-4; 10 bases match TRBD1. Germline V gene sequence: CDR1 LNHDA, CDR2 SQIVND (reference sequence). Unmatched junction bases numbered 8, after V lost 5 bases and J lost 1 base. This CDR3 region has 17 residues. The CDR3 DNA reads as TGTGCCAGTAGTCCCCGGGGACAGGGGTTGGCCAAAAACATTCAGTACTTC. Translating gives CASSPRGQGLAKNIQYF.

The rearrangement links TRBV7-9 to TRBJ2-7; 7 nucleotides align to TRBD2. The CDR3 sequence is 13 residues long. Germline-derived CDR1 and CDR2 are SEHNR and FQNEAQ (reference sequence). With V trimmed by 0 bases and J by 4 bases, 0 bases remained unmatched. CDR3 sequence reads: CASSLAGGYEQYF. As DNA, the CDR3 is TGTGCCAGCAGCTTAGCGGGAGGGTACGAGCAGTACTTC.

The genes are TRBV28 and TRBJ1-1, with 8 bases that match TRBD1. This CDR3 region has 14 residues. Trimming at V came to 9 bases and at J to 3 bases, leaving 9 bases not matched to a gene. Germline V CDR1 and CDR2: MDHEN, SYDVKM. CDR3 in amino acids: CASLPGQEHTEAFF. The CDR3, as DNA: TGTGCCAGTCTCCCGGGACAGGAGCACACTGAAGCTTTCTTT.

The V gene is TRBV10-1, the J gene TRBJ2-1; 8 nucleotides align to TRBD2. V lost 6 bases, J lost 2 bases, and 27 bases stayed unmatched. The length of the CDR3 is 22 residues. CDR1 and CDR2 (germline): WNHNN, SYGVQD (reference sequence). CDR3 sequence (DNA): TGCGCCAGCAGGACCAGCGGGAGCGGCGGCGTATGTGATGGACTCCCCTACAATGAGCAGTTCTTC. This encodes CASRTSGSGGVCDGLPYNEQFF.

This rearrangement joins TRBV28 to TRBJ1-3; the match to TRBD1 covers 11 bases. CDR1 MDHEN and CDR2 SYDVKM come from the germline V gene. Losses at the gene ends were 4 bases for V and 1 base for J; bases not matched to a gene: 9. There are 18 residues in the CDR3. The CDR3 reads CASSSDRGRVVSGNTIYF. CDR3 bases: TGTGCCAGCAGTTCGGACAGGGGGCGCGTTGTTTCTGGAAACACCATATATTTT.

The rearrangement uses TRBV28 and TRBJ1-4; TRBD1 matches 9 bases. Germline V gene lookup returns CDR1 MDHEN and CDR2 SYDVKM. The CDR3 is made up of 15 amino acids. V lost 5 bases, J lost 8 bases, and 9 bases stayed unmatched. The CDR3 here is CASSLSGQGEEKLFF. CDR3 nucleotide sequence: TGTGCCAGCAGTCTATCGGGACAGGGTGAGGAAAAACTGTTTTTT.

This chain connects TRBV5-1 to TRBJ1-1; D is unclear. The V end lost 0 bases, the J end lost 7 bases, and 16 bases lay between the germline ends. CDR3 length equals 15 residues. The germline CDR1 and CDR2 sequences are SGHRS and YFSETQ. In nucleotides, the CDR3 is TGCGCCAGCAGCTTGGGGTTGCAGGCCGCCTATGAAGCTTTCTTT. It encodes CASSLGLQAAYEAFF.

The chain is built from TRBV6-5 and TRBJ1-5; no clear D. V was shortened by 5 bases and J by 1 base, with 12 bases between the two germline ends. The germline V gene has CDR1 MNHEY and CDR2 SVGAGI. This CDR3 contains 15 residues. The CDR3 loop is CASSLVHLSNQPQHF. DNA for the CDR3: TGTGCCAGCAGTCTCGTACACCTGAGCAATCAGCCCCAGCATTTT.

V usage is TRBV23-1 and J usage is TRBJ2-4; D gene uncertain. TRBV23-1 is recorded as an ORF, its role being uncertain. The V gene lost 2 bases and the J gene lost 1 base, with 9 bases spanning the gap. The CDR3 sequence is 15 residues long. CDR3 nucleotide sequence: TGCGCCAGCAGTCAACCCACCGGGGCCAAAAACATTCAGTACTTC. It specifies CASSQPTGAKNIQYF.

The rearrangement uses TRBV5-4 and TRBJ2-7; 8 bases are a match to TRBD1. Per germline, CDR1 SGHNT and CDR2 YYREEE (reference sequence). The CDR3 contains 18 residues. Trimming took 4 bases from V and 4 from J; bases not matched to a gene: 19. The CDR3 DNA is TGTGCCAGCAGCCCTGGGGCAGGGGGCGCCGTGATAGGGTACGAGCAGTACTTC. The encoded protein is CASSPGAGGAVIGYEQYF.

This chain links TRBV28 with TRBJ1-4, with D maybe TRBD1 (6 bases). Trimming removed 6 bases at V and 0 bases at J, with 20 bases between. Germline V gene sequence: CDR1 MDHEN, CDR2 SYDVKM. The CDR3 spans 18 residues. CDR3 sequence (DNA): TGTGCCAGCAGACCACAGGGACCCATAGTTGCAACTAATGAAAAACTGTTTTTT. Its protein product is CASRPQGPIVATNEKLFF.

In this sample, this clone turned up once. This rearrangement joins TRBV19 to TRBJ1-1; 9 nucleotides align to TRBD1. CDR3 length: 16 amino acids. The germline gives CDR1 LNHDA, CDR2 SQIVND (reference sequence). V gave up 2 bases and J gave up 5 bases; unmatched junction bases: 9. CDR3 DNA sequence: TGTGCCAGTAGTATATTGGGACAGGGACCGTGGACTGAAGCTTTCTTT. Its protein product is CASSILGQGPWTEAFF. The whole variable domain, filled in from reference TRBV19 and TRBJ1-1, reads DGGITQSPKYLFRKEGQNVTLSCEQNLNHDAMYWYRQDPGQGLRLIYYSQIVNDFQKGDIAEGYSVSREKKESFPLTVTSAQKNPTAFYLCASSILGQGPWTEAFFGQGTRLTVV.

This clone was counted once. V and J are TRBV5-6 and TRBJ2-3; no firm D call. The germline CDR1 and CDR2 sequences are SGHDT and YYEEEE. The germline V and J ends were trimmed by 2 bases and 2 bases, with 6 bases remaining between them. The CDR3 totals 13 residues. The CDR3 bases are TGTGCCAGCAGCTTTGAGCTCACAGATACGCAGTATTTT. It encodes CASSFELTDTQYF.

This clone was seen just once. Other DNA sequences of this sample code for an identical CDR3. The V gene is TRBV5-1, the J gene TRBJ1-2; D unclear. The CDR3 is 13 residues long. Germline-derived CDR1 and CDR2 are SGHRS and YFSETQ. V was trimmed by 0 bases and J by 2 bases, leaving 5 bases between them. CDR3 region: CASSLDRNYGYTF. The CDR3 DNA reads TGCGCCAGCAGCTTGGACCGGAACTATGGCTACACCTTC.

This chain links TRBV29-1 with TRBJ1-1, with 9 bases matching TRBD1. There are 13 residues in the CDR3. The V and J ends lost 8 bases and 3 bases, in that order; junction bases with no gene match: 7. CDR1 and CDR2 from the germline V gene are SQVTM and ANQGSEA. CDR3 protein: CSLRQGVDTEAFF. The CDR3 DNA follows: TGCAGCTTAAGACAGGGGGTCGACACTGAAGCTTTCTTT. Together with reference TRBV29-1 and TRBJ1-1, the CDR3 gives the full variable domain: SAVISQKPSRDICQRGTSLTIQCQVDSQVTMMFWYRQQPGQSLTLIATANQGSEATYESGFVIDKFPISRPNLTFSTLTVSNMSPEDSSIYLCSLRQGVDTEAFFGQGTRLTVV.

For the CDR3, the DNA is TGTGCCAGCAGCTCCAAGGACAGGGGGCAGTATGGCTACACCTTC. It specifies CASSSKDRGQYGYTF. V is TRBV7-2 and J is TRBJ1-2; 11 nucleotides align to TRBD1. V lost 4 bases, J lost 5 bases, and 6 bases stayed unmatched. The CDR3 has 15 amino acids. The germline V gene has CDR1 SGHTA and CDR2 FQGNSA. Full variable domain (outside the CDR3, taken from reference TRBV7-2 and TRBJ1-2): GAGVSQSPSNKVTEKGKDVELRCDPISGHTALYWYRQSLGQGLEFLIYFQGNSAPDKSGLPSDRFSAERTGGSVSTLTIQRTQQEDSAVYLCASSSKDRGQYGYTFGSGTRLTVV.

This chain joins TRBV4-3 and TRBJ2-1; TRBD2 matches 11 bases. The CDR3 covers 17 residues. Germline trimming cut 0 bases from V and 3 bases from J; bases unmatched to any gene: 4. Germline-derived CDR1 and CDR2 are LGHNA and YSLEER. The DNA of the CDR3 is TGCGCCAGCAGCCAAGAGACTAGCGGGATCATCTACAATGAGCAGTTCTTC. Translating it yields CASSQETSGIIYNEQFF.

The chain is built from TRBV5-1 and TRBJ1-2; TRBD1 is a possible D gene (6 bases). Germline V gene data show CDR1 as SGHRS and CDR2 as YFSETQ. The CDR3 totals 13 residues. Trimming removed 0 bases from V and 6 bases from J, with 9 bases in between. In nucleotides, the CDR3 is TGCGCCAGCAGCTTGGAAGGGGGGGATGGCTACACCTTC. This gives the protein CASSLEGGDGYTF.

The chain combines TRBV11-1 with TRBJ2-7; 8 bases match TRBD2. With V trimmed by 7 bases and J by 1 base, 9 bases remained unmatched. The CDR3 sequence is 15 residues long. Germline V gene sequence: CDR1 SGHAT, CDR2 FQDESV (reference sequence). The CDR3 DNA reads as TGTGCCAGCACCAACAGCCGGGGGGGATCCTACGAGCAGTACTTC. Its protein is CASTNSRGGSYEQYF.

The CDR3, as DNA: TGCGCCAGCAGCCATCGGACAGGGGGAATCTACGAGCAGTACTTC. This gives the protein CASSHRTGGIYEQYF. The chain couples TRBV4-3 to TRBJ2-7; TRBD1 aligns across 10 bases. The V gene's germline CDR1 is LGHNA and CDR2 YSLEER. The CDR3 extends over 15 amino acids. With V trimmed by 3 bases and J by 3 bases, 5 bases remained unmatched.